The table lists the clone carrying this T cell receptor (beta chain) with a count of one. As yet, its antigen is unknown. The data belong to a study of beta chain features in type 1 diabetes. Regarding the study as a whole: Type 1 diabetes patients had moderately but significantly shorter TCRB CDR3s in all four CD4+ subsets.

Since all of the isolated RNA was reverse transcribed, expressed TCRB transcripts were what got sequenced. Data came from immunoSEQ multiplex PCR; TCRdb stores just in-frame clones and leaves some out. The table lists under 250,000 clones, more than 11% of them singletons, with about 0.018% in the top ten. The CDR3 covers 16 residues. Germline CDR1 SNHLY, CDR2 FYNNEI. Trimming stripped 2 bases from V and 4 bases from J, with 12 bases between. The sequenced sample was naive CD4+ T cells from blood. The TCR originated in a man younger than 45 with type 1 diabetes. V gene TRBV2 combines with J gene TRBJ2-6; the D gene is possibly TRBD1 (6 bases). As DNA, the CDR3 is TGTGCCAGCAGTGAACTTAGACAGGCCGGGGCCAACGTCCTGACTTTC. It encodes CASSELRQAGANVLTF.